This note documents a single T cell receptor beta chain sequence. Its target is not known. The record originates from a study of cytomegalovirus exposure and HLA in healthy donors. Study summary: Of the donors genotyped, approximately 400 in all, about 81% fell in the Caucasian-associated ancestry cluster.

Germline CDR1 SNHLY, CDR2 FYNNEI. Deletions cut 1 base from V and 2 bases from J, with 9 bases between. This CDR3 has 14 residues. The PCR contained 60 Vbeta and 13 Jbeta primers. Clones were sequenced by immunoSEQ multiplex PCR, and TCRdb holds only the in-frame ones, with some missing. The table shows 200,000 to 250,000 clones, with roughly 70% occurring only once. Study-wide points: HLA restriction was apparent for most CMV-associated TCR beta chains in a later analysis. The classifier reportedly diagnosed cytomegalovirus status with high specificity and sensitivity.

The chain recombines TRBV2 with TRBJ2-7; D call uncertain. The sample consisted of PBMCs. The clonotype comes from a woman aged 25 to 39 in good health and CMV-seronegative. The CDR3 loop reads CASSEGPLTYEQYF. The CDR3 bases are TGTGCCAGCAGTGAAGGGCCGCTCACCTACGAGCAGTACTTC.